The 26 T cell receptor beta chains given below trace back to one sample, sequenced in a study of graft-versus-host responses after intestinal transplantation. Their target antigens are unknown. The repertoire was sequenced with immunoSEQ multiplex PCR; TCRdb's copy has only in-frame clones and lacks some. The repertoire includes about 120,000 clones, about nine tenths of them detected once, and 0.15% to 0.2% sits in the top ten. Source: unstimulated CD4+ T cells sorted from spleen or lymph node cells, taken before intestinal transplant. The receptors come from a human donor who received an intestinal transplant.

This clone was observed a few times. V usage is TRBV6-5 and J usage is TRBJ1-2, with D unresolved. There are 13 residues in the CDR3. Germline-derived CDR1 and CDR2 are MNHEY and SVGAGI. The V end lost 0 bases, the J end lost 6 bases, and 8 bases lay between the germline ends. CDR3 coding DNA: TGTGCCAGCAGTTACTCACGGGAAAATGGCTACACCTTC. This codes for CASSYSRENGYTF.

V and J are TRBV18 and TRBJ1-1, with D perhaps matching TRBD1 (5 bases). CDR1 and CDR2 (germline): KGHSH, LQKENI. The V gene lost 1 base and the J gene lost 4 bases, with 13 bases spanning the gap. CDR3 length: 15 residues. The CDR3 sequence is CASSPQGREGTEAFF. CDR3 in DNA: TGTGCCAGCTCACCACAGGGCAGGGAAGGCACTGAAGCTTTCTTT.

The chain is built from TRBV2 and TRBJ2-1; the match to TRBD1 covers 9 bases. Germline CDR1 SNHLY, CDR2 FYNNEI. The CDR3 loop spans 16 amino acids. With V trimmed by 2 bases and J by 1 base, 3 bases remained unmatched. DNA for the CDR3: TGTGCCAGCAGTGAACTGGACAGGGGTTCCTACAATGAGCAGTTCTTC. It encodes CASSELDRGSYNEQFF.

This chain uses TRBV7-2 with TRBJ2-6; unclear D gene. The germline V and J ends were trimmed by 1 base and 2 bases, with 6 bases remaining between them. There are 15 residues in the CDR3. Germline-derived CDR1 and CDR2 are SGHTA and FQGNSA. The CDR3: CASSLGSTGANVLTF. For the CDR3, the DNA is TGTGCCAGCAGCTTAGGGAGTACTGGGGCCAACGTCCTGACTTTC.

The chain recombines TRBV2 with TRBJ2-7, with 9 nucleotides matching TRBD1. The V gene end was trimmed by 7 bases and the J gene end by 1 base; junction bases not matched to a gene: 8. Germline V gene data show CDR1 as SNHLY and CDR2 as FYNNEI. The CDR3 sequence is 15 residues long. The CDR3 nucleotides are TGTGCCAGCAACATACAGGGGGCCCTTTCCTACGAGCAGTACTTC. Translation: CASNIQGALSYEQYF.

This chain uses TRBV11-2 with TRBJ1-2, with a tentative D call TRBD1 (6 bases). The CDR3 spans 14 residues. Looked up from germline, CDR1 is SGHAT and CDR2 is FQNNGV. Trimming left V 3 bases short and J 8 bases short, with 16 bases between. CDR3 residues: CASSFTDRPLGYTF. CDR3 coding DNA: TGTGCCAGCAGCTTTACGGACAGACCCCTAGGCTACACCTTC.

V and J are TRBV10-1 and TRBJ2-3; 8 nucleotides align to TRBD1. This CDR3 spans 16 amino acids. Germline-derived CDR1 and CDR2 are WNHNN and SYGVQD (reference sequence). The V and J ends lost 2 bases and 6 bases, in that order; junction bases with no gene match: 10. The CDR3 coding sequence is TGCGCCAGCAGTGAGGCGAAATCAGGGGGCGCTGATACGCAGTATTTT. As protein: CASSEAKSGGADTQYF.

The chain links TRBV5-1 to TRBJ2-3; D not resolved. The germline V gene has CDR1 SGHRS and CDR2 YFSETQ. V lost 1 base to trimming and J lost 4 bases, with 4 bases between them. CDR3 length: 12 residues. This chain's CDR3 is CASSLPADTQYF. For the CDR3, the DNA is TGCGCCAGCAGCTTGCCAGCAGATACGCAGTATTTT.

This chain connects TRBV14 to TRBJ1-1, with a tentative D call TRBD1 (5 bases). CDR1 SGHDN and CDR2 FVKESK come from the germline V gene. The CDR3 contains 18 residues. The ends were cut back, 0 bases at V and 5 bases at J, with 22 bases in the middle. In DNA form, the CDR3 reads TGTGCCAGCAGCCAAGATATGGGCGCGTCAGGGCGTCGGACTGAAGCTTTCTTT. This encodes CASSQDMGASGRRTEAFF.

The chain couples TRBV11-2 to TRBJ2-7; 8 positions agree with TRBD2. The V gene end was trimmed by 5 bases and the J gene end by 4 bases; junction bases not matched to a gene: 7. Germline V lookup: CDR1 SGHAT, CDR2 FQNNGV. CDR3 length equals 14 residues. CDR3 nucleotides: TGTGCCAGCAGCGAGGATACTAGCGGATACGAGCAGTACTTC. It yields the protein CASSEDTSGYEQYF.

In DNA form, the CDR3 reads TGTGCCAGCAGCGGGGACAGGACTTCCTACGAGCAGTACTTC. This sequence encodes CASSGDRTSYEQYF. The chain is built from TRBV9 and TRBJ2-7, with 8 bases identical to TRBD1. The CDR3 has 14 amino acids. Germline trimming cut 3 bases from V and 1 base from J; bases unmatched to any gene: 3. CDR1 and CDR2 from the germline V gene are SGDLS and YYNGEE.

The V gene is TRBV19, the J gene TRBJ2-3; 10 nucleotides align to TRBD2. The CDR3 consists of 14 residues. The V segment lost 3 bases and the J segment 6 bases; nucleotides outside the gene matches: 3. Germline-derived CDR1 and CDR2 are LNHDA and SQIVND (reference sequence). Here the CDR3 DNA reads TGTGCCAGTAGTATCGGGACTAGCGACGATACGCAGTATTTT. Translating gives CASSIGTSDDTQYF.

The chain uses TRBV5-4 and TRBJ2-7; 10 positions agree with TRBD2. Germline CDR1 is SGHNT and CDR2 is YYREEE (reference sequence). The CDR3 spans 15 residues. V shed 2 bases and J 2 bases; nucleotides not matched to a gene: 4. Here the CDR3 DNA reads TGTGCCAGCAGCTTAGGACTAGCGGATACCTACGAGCAGTACTTC. It codes for CASSLGLADTYEQYF.

This clone was detected once. This chain connects TRBV2 to TRBJ2-2, with 7 positions matching TRBD1. After removal of 2 bases from V and 5 bases from J, the junction contained 5 bases not matched to a gene. This CDR3 is 15 amino acids long. CDR1 is SNHLY, CDR2 FYNNEI, per germline. The CDR3 loop is CASSERAGGTGELFF. CDR3 bases: TGTGCCAGCAGTGAAAGGGCAGGGGGAACCGGGGAGCTGTTTTTT.

V gene TRBV5-1 combines with J gene TRBJ2-5; 8 nucleotides agree with TRBD2. Germline values: CDR1 SGHRS, CDR2 YFSETQ. The CDR3 sequence is 16 residues long. Trimming cost V 1 base and J 2 bases; bases outside gene matches: 7. The CDR3 loop reads CASSLIAGRLQETQYF. DNA for the CDR3: TGCGCCAGCAGCTTGATAGCGGGGCGCCTGCAAGAGACCCAGTACTTC.

The table lists this clone with a few counts. J is TRBJ1-2 and V is TRBV4-1; D gene uncertain. Trimming took 3 bases from V and 5 from J, leaving 10 bases between them. This CDR3 contains 13 residues. Germline CDR1 and CDR2: MGHRA and YSYEKL. The CDR3 loop reads CASSHTTEYGYTF. CDR3 bases: TGCGCCAGCAGCCATACCACAGAGTATGGCTACACCTTC.

The gene calls are TRBV5-4 and TRBJ2-1; D is possibly TRBD1 (6 bases). The ends were cut back, 4 bases at V and 7 bases at J, with 24 bases in the middle. This CDR3 spans 17 amino acids. Germline V gives CDR1 SGHNT, CDR2 YYREEE (reference sequence). The CDR3, as DNA: TGTGCCAGCAGCCCCACCCTGACAGGTCGCTTGGGGAATGAGCAGTTCTTC. It yields the protein CASSPTLTGRLGNEQFF.

The chain joins TRBV7-9 to TRBJ1-1, with D hard to call. CDR3 length equals 11 residues. Trimming cost V 4 bases and J 10 bases, with 10 bases left between them. The germline gives CDR1 SEHNR, CDR2 FQNEAQ (reference sequence). The CDR3 coding sequence is TGTGCCAGCAGCTCCGACATCGGAGCTTTCTTT. Its protein product is CASSSDIGAFF.

This clone was picked up one time. This rearrangement joins TRBV4-1 to TRBJ2-2; possibly TRBD2 for D (5 bases). This CDR3 is 18 amino acids long. Deletions cut 0 bases from V and 0 bases from J, with 14 bases between. The germline CDR1 and CDR2 sequences are MGHRA and YSYEKL. CDR3 residues: CASSQDGVRWANTGELFF. The CDR3 DNA sequence: TGCGCCAGCAGCCAAGACGGGGTTCGTTGGGCGAACACCGGGGAGCTGTTTTTT.

The chain combines TRBV28 with TRBJ2-3; 11 nucleotides agree with TRBD1. Germline CDR1 MDHEN, CDR2 SYDVKM. The CDR3 extends over 14 amino acids. V shed 7 bases, J shed 3 bases, and the junction held 3 bases outside the gene matches. CDR3 nucleotide sequence: TGTGCCAGCACGGACAGGGGGCGAACAGATACGCAGTATTTT. This gives the protein CASTDRGRTDTQYF.

The DNA for the CDR3 is TGTGCCAGCAGCTTAGGTTGGGGGCTGGGTTATGGCTACACCTTC. It encodes CASSLGWGLGYGYTF. This sequence joins TRBV7-8 and TRBJ1-2; D may be TRBD1 (6 bases). V was trimmed by 1 base and J by 5 bases, leaving 14 bases between them. This CDR3 spans 15 amino acids. CDR1 and CDR2 (germline): SGHVS, FQNEAQ.

The count of this clone is one. The V and J genes are TRBV5-5 and TRBJ1-1; no reliable D call. V dropped 1 base and J dropped 6 bases, with 10 bases sitting between them. The germline CDR1 and CDR2 sequences are SGHKS and YYEKEE (reference sequence). CDR3 length: 13 residues. The CDR3 is CASSLRGRAEAFF. CDR3 sequence (DNA): TGTGCCAGCAGCTTGAGAGGTCGGGCTGAAGCTTTCTTT.

The V call is TRBV4-2, the J call TRBJ2-1, with D tentatively TRBD2 (5 bases). Trimming took 5 bases from V and 10 from J, leaving 15 bases between them. Germline-derived CDR1 and CDR2 are LGHNA and YNFKEQ. This CDR3 spans 13 amino acids. CDR3 sequence reads: CASSEGTLGEQFF. The CDR3 bases are TGTGCCAGCAGCGAGGGCACCTTGGGGGAGCAGTTCTTC.

This clone showed up just once. The chain carries TRBV7-2 and TRBJ1-2; D gene unclear. The CDR3 runs to 14 residues. Deletions cut 1 base from V and 6 bases from J, with 12 bases between. Germline V gene lookup returns CDR1 SGHTA and CDR2 FQGNSA. CDR3 in DNA: TGTGCCAGCAGCTTAGGAGGCAGCCAACATGGCTACACCTTC. It translates to CASSLGGSQHGYTF.

The chain's CDR3 is CASSDSHEKSYGYTF. DNA of the CDR3: TGTGCCAGCAGTGACTCTCATGAGAAGAGCTATGGCTACACCTTC. This chain connects TRBV6-4 to TRBJ1-2, with D unresolved. Deletions cut 0 bases from V and 4 bases from J, with 12 bases between. The germline V gene encodes CDR1 MRHNA and CDR2 SNTAGT. CDR3 length: 15 amino acids.

V and J are TRBV6-1 and TRBJ2-3; perhaps TRBD2 as D (6 bases). The germline gives CDR1 MNHNS, CDR2 SASEGT. V lost 7 bases, J lost 3 bases, and 11 bases lay in between. The length of the CDR3 is 13 residues. CDR3 coding DNA: TGTGCCAGCACTCTGGCGGGGACAGATACGCAGTATTTT. It translates to CASTLAGTDTQYF.